A single sample gave rise to the 15 T cell receptor beta chains below, sequenced in a study of read filtering for tumor transcriptome and immune sequencing. This library used around 400 ng RNA and molecular barcoded adaptors spanning alpha/delta and beta/gamma chains. TCRdb recomputed calls from the reads with MiXCR, one row per CDR3 protein. The data hold tens of thousands of distinct CDR3 sequences, with 20% to 25% observed a single time. Input material: a population of CD138-negative cells sorted from bone marrow. The receptors come from a donor at least 40 years old with multiple myeloma.

The V gene is TRBV7-9, the J gene TRBJ2-5; perhaps TRBD1 as D (6 bases). Germline V gene sequence: CDR1 SEHNR, CDR2 FQNEAQ (reference sequence). Deletions cut 7 bases from V and 1 base from J, with 16 bases between. CDR3 size: 15 residues. The CDR3 DNA sequence: TGTGCCAGCATCCCCGTCGTGGGGGCCCAAGAGACCCAGTACTTC. Its translation: CASIPVVGAQETQYF.

CDR3 residues: CASSLERTDTQYF. CDR3 in DNA: TGTGCCAGCAGCTTGGAACGGACAGATACGCAGTATTTT. The rearrangement uses TRBV5-6 and TRBJ2-3; no reliable D call. This CDR3 region has 13 residues. Germline CDR1 and CDR2: SGHDT and YYEEEE. The V end lost 0 bases, the J end lost 3 bases, and 5 bases lay between the germline ends.

This clonotype was observed many times. The rearrangement uses TRBV28 and TRBJ2-7, with 7 bases matching TRBD1. The V and J ends lost 3 bases and 6 bases, in that order; junction bases with no gene match: 8. The CDR3 length is 14 residues. Per germline, CDR1 MDHEN and CDR2 SYDVKM. CDR3 region: CASSLGQGVSEQYF. CDR3 bases: TGTGCCAGCAGTTTGGGTCAGGGGGTCTCCGAGCAGTACTTC.

As regards this clonotype: One junction end does not reproduce the germline sequence, and a read error may be involved. The chain joins TRBV27 to TRBJ2-1, with 11 bases lining up with TRBD1. Germline assignment: CDR1 MNHEY and CDR2 SMNVEV (reference sequence). This CDR3 is built from 15 residues. The CDR3 reads CASSVGQGVRREQLF. The DNA of the CDR3 is TGTGCCAGCAGCGTGGGACAGGGGGTCCGACGTGAGCAGCTCTTC.

This clonotype showed up many times. The chain combines TRBV7-6 with TRBJ2-3, with TRBD2 matching over 13 bases. With 4 bases clipped from V and 5 bases from J, the junction kept 3 bases outside the gene matches. The length of the CDR3 is 15 residues. Germline CDR1 SGHVS, CDR2 FNYEAQ. Here the CDR3 reads CASSSRLAGGDTQYF. The CDR3 bases are TGTGCCAGCAGCTCCCGACTAGCGGGGGGAGATACGCAGTATTTT.

The J gene is TRBJ2-4, the V gene TRBV6-2 or TRBV6-3; 8 positions agree with TRBD1. Germline lookup yields CDR1 MNHEY and CDR2 SVGEGT. The CDR3 is 13 residues long. V was clipped by 7 bases and J by 8 bases; unmatched bases: 7. The CDR3 DNA follows: TGTGCCAGCAAAAGACAGGGGAAGGACATTCAGTACTTC. Its translation is CASKRQGKDIQYF.

About this clonotype itself: This sequence may be a read error, since a much larger clone differs from it by one base. V and J are TRBV2 and TRBJ2-1; TRBD1 agrees at 10 bases. CDR3 size: 14 residues. The germline gives CDR1 SNHLY, CDR2 FYNNEI. V trimming: 4 bases; J trimming: 9 bases; junction bases outside the gene matches: 6. The CDR3 reads CASSGEDRGSEQFF. DNA of the CDR3: TGTGCCAGCAGTGGTGAGGACAGGGGGAGTGAGCAGTTCTTC.

About this clonotype itself: Being one base from a much bigger clone, this may be a read error. The V and J genes are TRBV5-1 and TRBJ2-3; D ambiguous. Looked up from germline, CDR1 is SGHRS and CDR2 is YFSETQ. V was shortened by 4 bases and J by 5 bases, with 17 bases between the two germline ends. CDR3 length: 15 amino acids. DNA for the CDR3: TGCGCCAGCAGCCCCCGACTGGATCCCAGAGATACGCAGTATTTT. This codes for CASSPRLDPRDTQYF.

V usage is TRBV28 and J usage is TRBJ1-5; D ambiguous. Germline V gene sequence: CDR1 MDHEN, CDR2 SYDVKM. V shed 5 bases and J shed 10 bases, with 18 bases lying between them. The CDR3 length is 14 residues. This CDR3 is CASSGYSHYLPQHF. The CDR3 bases are TGTGCCAGCAGTGGGTACAGTCACTATCTTCCCCAGCATTTT.

At least ten counts were recorded for this clonotype. DNA for the CDR3: TGTGCCAGCAGCGTAGTCGCCTATAATTCACCCCTCCACTTT. This sequence encodes CASSVVAYNSPLHF. The chain is built from TRBV9 and TRBJ1-6; D unclear. Deletions cut 0 bases from V and 2 bases from J, with 3 bases between. Germline V gives CDR1 SGDLS, CDR2 YYNGEE. This CDR3 region has 14 residues.

This clonotype was detected ten times or more. V and J are TRBV12-3 or TRBV12-4 and TRBJ1-1; a possible D gene is TRBD1 (6 bases). V was cut by 7 bases and J by 10 bases, with 19 bases left in between. This CDR3 spans 13 amino acids. The CDR3 nucleotides are TGTGCCAGCATCCTATTCCCGGGACACGGAGCTTTCTTT. Protein sequence: CASILFPGHGAFF.

The chain links TRBV7-3 to TRBJ2-1; D gene uncertain. Trimming removed 5 bases at V and 9 bases at J, with 11 bases between. The CDR3 contains 12 residues. CDR1 and CDR2 from the germline V gene are SGHTA and FQGTGA. The chain's CDR3 is CASSLHSGEQFF. In DNA, the CDR3 is TGTGCCAGCAGCCTGCATTCTGGTGAGCAGTTCTTC.

This clonotype was seen repeatedly, ten times or more. The chain couples TRBV12-3 or TRBV12-4 to TRBJ2-6; D not certain. V was cut by 6 bases and J by 2 bases, with 11 bases left in between. The length of the CDR3 is 15 residues. Here the CDR3 reads CASSRQVAGANVLTF. In DNA, the CDR3 is TGTGCCAGCAGCCGCCAGGTGGCTGGGGCCAACGTCCTGACTTTC.

This clonotype appeared many times. This sequence joins TRBV5-1 and TRBJ1-1, with 10 bases lining up with TRBD1. The CDR3 is made up of 15 amino acids. CDR1 is SGHRS, CDR2 YFSETQ, per germline. With V trimmed by 3 bases and J by 1 base, 3 bases remained unmatched. CDR3 sequence (DNA): TGCGCCAGCAGCTCCCGGGACAGGGGGAACACTGAAGCTTTCTTT. The encoded protein is CASSSRDRGNTEAFF.

There are many counts of this clonotype. The DNA for the CDR3 is TGTGCCAGCAGCTTAGGAGGGGCCGGGGACAATGAGCAGTTCTTC. Residues: CASSLGGAGDNEQFF. The V call is TRBV7-2, the J call TRBJ2-1; D may be TRBD1 or TRBD2 (5 bases each). Germline V gives CDR1 SGHTA, CDR2 FQGNSA. The CDR3 has 15 amino acids. V lost 1 base and J lost 5, with 12 bases in between.